These T cell receptor beta chains were read from a single sample in a study of radiation and T cells in renal cell carcinoma. Clones were sequenced by immunoSEQ multiplex PCR, and TCRdb holds only the in-frame ones, with some missing. The sample carries approximately 80,000 clones, 70% to 90% recorded once. This specimen consisted of blood, obtained from a patient whose treatment included radiotherapy and nephrectomy. These receptor sequences come from a woman aged 70-85 years with renal cell carcinoma. Each CDR3 is given without its conserved first and last residue. Rows give clone size only sometimes, using once, few, many, or a class for an expanded clone.

TRBJ2-4 | TRBV4-1 | . | ASSEDQGAKNIQY
TRBJ1-2 | TRBV5-4 | . | ASSLYGVANYGYT
TRBJ1-2 | TRBV28 | . | ASSLKVYGGYT
TRBJ2-5 | TRBV4-2 | . | ASSLMTGEETQY
TRBJ2-3 | TRBV28 | . | ASRGSDTQY
TRBJ2-5 | TRBV19 | . | ASSGGLAGFAQY
TRBJ2-5 | TRBV30 | . | AWGRVIGLGETQY
TRBJ1-2 | TRBV5-1 | . | ASSQADGYGYT
TRBJ1-5 | TRBV2 | . | ASSSGHTGNQPQH
TRBJ2-1 | TRBV5-4 | . | ASSLRGVGEQF
TRBJ1-6 | TRBV5-8 | . | ASSSHDQGGSSSPLH
TRBJ2-7 | TRBV4-3 | . | ASSGGPGRSYEQY
TRBJ1-1 | TRBV4-2 | once | ASSQRQGRGEDTEAF
TRBJ1-2 | TRBV19 | . | ASSITPQQGLRGYT